A single count supports the clone carrying this T cell receptor beta chain. The CDR3 loop spans 14 amino acids. Trimming left V 6 bases short and J 6 bases short, with 15 bases between. Germline CDR1 and CDR2: MNHEY and SVGAGI. Original processing notes: Estimated nucleated cell counts came from reference gene primer amplification. Generated by immunoSEQ multiplex PCR, the TCRdb table keeps only in-frame clones and is missing some. V, J and clone size are taken as reported in that table, and D and trimming were inferred from the DNA itself. The sample includes roughly 300,000 clones, around 90% of them seen just once. This specimen belongs to a study of blood T cell repertoires in COVID-19. The cohort comprised adults aged roughly 18 to 100 years residing in about 25 US areas. Membership in each cohort depended on participant-reported clinical history. Recovery among Cohort 3 donors was established by two negative PCRs, clearance, or symptom resolution.

The receptor was derived from a woman aged 30 to 39 who had recovered from COVID-19. The rearrangement joins TRBV6-5 to TRBJ1-3; D might be TRBD1 (6 bases). Input material: PBMCs or T cells enriched from blood (not recorded which). CDR3 sequence: CASRVTGFANTIYF. DNA of the CDR3: TGTGCCAGCAGAGTTACAGGGTTTGCAAACACCATATATTTT.